This entry concerns a single T cell receptor beta chain. Its antigen is not known. The data were obtained in a study of response to subunit inactivated influenza vaccine. Findings and caveats of the study: Authors suggested few new T cells are recruited by each seasonal influenza vaccination.

Germline CDR1 reads SGHDT; CDR2 reads YYEEEE. The V and J ends lost 5 bases and 9 bases respectively, with 11 bases between them. The CDR3 is 11 amino acids. MiXCR was run by TCRdb on the RT-PCR reads, yielding one entry per CDR3 protein. The sample carries about 800,000 distinct CDR3 sequences, around 20% recorded once. Sequencing was performed on PBMCs from blood, taken 4 to 6 days after vaccination. The chain carries TRBV5-6 and TRBJ2-5; D assignment may be TRBD1 or TRBD2 (5 bases each). The clonotype comes from a man between 45 and 60 years old who received an inactivated influenza vaccine. Written as DNA, the CDR3 is TGTGCCAGCAGTTCATTGGGACCCCAGTACTTC. Its translation: CASSSLGPQYF.